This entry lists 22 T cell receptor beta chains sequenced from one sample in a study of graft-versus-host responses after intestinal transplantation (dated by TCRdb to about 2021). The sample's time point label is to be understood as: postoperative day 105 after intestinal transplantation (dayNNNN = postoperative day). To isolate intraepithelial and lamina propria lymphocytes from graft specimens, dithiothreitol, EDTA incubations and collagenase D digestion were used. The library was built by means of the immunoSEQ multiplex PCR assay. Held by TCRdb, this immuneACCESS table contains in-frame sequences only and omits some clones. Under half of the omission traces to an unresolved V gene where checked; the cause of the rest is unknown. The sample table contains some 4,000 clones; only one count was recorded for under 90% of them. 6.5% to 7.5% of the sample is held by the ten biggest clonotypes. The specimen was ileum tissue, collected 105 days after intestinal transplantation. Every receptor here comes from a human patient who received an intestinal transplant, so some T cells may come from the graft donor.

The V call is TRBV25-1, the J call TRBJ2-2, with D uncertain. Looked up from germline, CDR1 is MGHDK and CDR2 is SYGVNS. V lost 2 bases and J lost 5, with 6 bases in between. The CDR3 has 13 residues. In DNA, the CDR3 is TGTGCCAGCAGTGAAGGCCATACCGGGGAGCTGTTTTTT. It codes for CASSEGHTGELFF. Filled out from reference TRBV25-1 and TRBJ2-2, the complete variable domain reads EADIYQTPRYLVIGTGKKITLECSQTMGHDKMYWYQQDPGMELHLIHYSYGVNSTEKGDLSSESTVSRIRTEHFPLTLESARPSHTSQYLCASSEGHTGELFFGEGSRLTVL.

CDR3 protein: CASSYSTSWGTGELFF. The CDR3 nucleotides are TGTGCCAGCAGTTACTCCACTAGCTGGGGCACCGGGGAGCTGTTTTTT. The chain is built from TRBV6-5 and TRBJ2-2; D may be TRBD2 (6 bases). The V end was cut by 0 bases, the J end by 4 bases, with 12 bases between. This CDR3 has 16 amino acids. Germline CDR1 and CDR2: MNHEY and SVGAGI.

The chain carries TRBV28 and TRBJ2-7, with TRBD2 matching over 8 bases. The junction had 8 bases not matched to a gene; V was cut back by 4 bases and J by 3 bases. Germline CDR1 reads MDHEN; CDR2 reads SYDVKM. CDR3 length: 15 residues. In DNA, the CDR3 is TGTGCCAGCAGTTGTTTCGGCAGCGGGAGCTACGAGCAGTACTTC. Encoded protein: CASSCFGSGSYEQYF.

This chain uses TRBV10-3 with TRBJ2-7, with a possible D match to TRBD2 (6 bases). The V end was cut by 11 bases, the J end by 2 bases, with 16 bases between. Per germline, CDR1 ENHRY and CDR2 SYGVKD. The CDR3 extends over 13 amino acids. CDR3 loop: CAADTPGAYEQYF. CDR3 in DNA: TGTGCCGCAGACACACCGGGAGCCTACGAGCAGTACTTC.

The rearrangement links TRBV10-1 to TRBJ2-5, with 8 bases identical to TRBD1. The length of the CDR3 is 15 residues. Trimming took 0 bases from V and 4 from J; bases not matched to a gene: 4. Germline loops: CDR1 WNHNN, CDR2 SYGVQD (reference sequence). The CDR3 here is CASSESGTGGETQYF. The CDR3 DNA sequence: TGCGCCAGCAGTGAGTCGGGGACAGGCGGAGAGACCCAGTACTTC.

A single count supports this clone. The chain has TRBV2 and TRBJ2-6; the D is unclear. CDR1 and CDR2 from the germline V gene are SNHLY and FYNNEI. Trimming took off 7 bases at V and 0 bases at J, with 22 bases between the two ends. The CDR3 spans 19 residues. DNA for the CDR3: TGTGCCAGCACAAGTTCTTGGGCATCTTACCTCTCTGGGGCCAACGTCCTGACTTTC. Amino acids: CASTSSWASYLSGANVLTF.

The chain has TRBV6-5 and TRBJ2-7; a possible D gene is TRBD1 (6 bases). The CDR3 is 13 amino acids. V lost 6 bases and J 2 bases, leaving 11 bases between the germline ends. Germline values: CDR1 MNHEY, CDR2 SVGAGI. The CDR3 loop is CASSRDIPYEQYF. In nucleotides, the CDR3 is TGTGCCAGCAGCCGGGACATCCCCTACGAGCAGTACTTC.

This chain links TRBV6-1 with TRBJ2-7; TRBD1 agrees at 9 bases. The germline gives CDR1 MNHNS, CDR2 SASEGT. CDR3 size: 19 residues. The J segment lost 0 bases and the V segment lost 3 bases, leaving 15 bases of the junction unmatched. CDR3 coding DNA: TGTGCCAGCAGTGAGGACAGGGGTTGGACTAGGGTCAGCTCCTACGAGCAGTACTTC. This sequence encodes CASSEDRGWTRVSSYEQYF.

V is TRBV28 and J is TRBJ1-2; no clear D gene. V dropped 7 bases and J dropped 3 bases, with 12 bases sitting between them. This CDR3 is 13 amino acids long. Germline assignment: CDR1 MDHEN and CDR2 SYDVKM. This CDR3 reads CASTVGTHYGYTF. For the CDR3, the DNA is TGTGCCAGCACCGTGGGAACCCACTATGGCTACACCTTC.

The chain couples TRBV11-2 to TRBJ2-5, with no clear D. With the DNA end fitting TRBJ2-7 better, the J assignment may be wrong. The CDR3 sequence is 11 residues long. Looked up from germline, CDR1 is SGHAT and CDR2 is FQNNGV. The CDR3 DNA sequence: TGTGCCAGCAGCTTAGAGTACGAGCAGTACTTC. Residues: CASSLEYEQYF.

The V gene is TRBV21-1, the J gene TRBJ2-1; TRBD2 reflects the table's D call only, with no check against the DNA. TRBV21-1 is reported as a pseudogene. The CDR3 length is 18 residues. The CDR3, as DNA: TGTGCCAGCAGCTATCGACTAGCGGGGGCGAGCTCCTACAATGAGCAGTTCTTC. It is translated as CASSYRLAGASSYNEQFF.

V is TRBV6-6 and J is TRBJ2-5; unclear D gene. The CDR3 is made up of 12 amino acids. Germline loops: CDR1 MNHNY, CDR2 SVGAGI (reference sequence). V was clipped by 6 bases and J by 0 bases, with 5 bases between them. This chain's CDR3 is CASSPYQETQYF. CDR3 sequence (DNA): TGTGCCAGCAGCCCGTACCAAGAGACCCAGTACTTC.

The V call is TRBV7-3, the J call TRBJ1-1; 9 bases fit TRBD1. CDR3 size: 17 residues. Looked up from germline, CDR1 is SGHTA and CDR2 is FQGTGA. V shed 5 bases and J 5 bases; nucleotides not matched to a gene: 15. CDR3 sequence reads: CASSQSTWDRVSTEAFF. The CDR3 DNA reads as TGTGCCAGCAGCCAGTCAACCTGGGACAGGGTGAGTACTGAAGCTTTCTTT.

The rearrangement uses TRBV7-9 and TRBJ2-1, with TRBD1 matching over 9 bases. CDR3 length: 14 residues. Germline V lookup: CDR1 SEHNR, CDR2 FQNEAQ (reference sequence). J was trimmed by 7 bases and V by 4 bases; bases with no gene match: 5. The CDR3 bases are TGTGCCAGCAGCTCGTCGACAGGGGGGAATGAGCAGTTCTTC. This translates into CASSSSTGGNEQFF.

The CDR3 here is CASSIGDRTEAFF. The CDR3 DNA sequence: TGTGCCAGTAGTATTGGGGACAGGACTGAAGCTTTCTTT. The J gene is TRBJ1-1, the V gene TRBV19, with 8 bases fitting TRBD1. Germline trimming cut 3 bases from V and 5 bases from J; bases unmatched to any gene: 2. Germline V gene sequence: CDR1 LNHDA, CDR2 SQIVND (reference sequence). This CDR3 is 13 amino acids long.

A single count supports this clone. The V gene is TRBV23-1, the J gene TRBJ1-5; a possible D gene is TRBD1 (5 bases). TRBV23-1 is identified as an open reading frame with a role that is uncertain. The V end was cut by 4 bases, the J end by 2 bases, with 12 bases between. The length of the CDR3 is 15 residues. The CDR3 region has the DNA TGCGCCAGCAGTCCCCCAGGGTGGTGCAATCAGCCCCAGCATTTT. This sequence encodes CASSPPGWCNQPQHF.

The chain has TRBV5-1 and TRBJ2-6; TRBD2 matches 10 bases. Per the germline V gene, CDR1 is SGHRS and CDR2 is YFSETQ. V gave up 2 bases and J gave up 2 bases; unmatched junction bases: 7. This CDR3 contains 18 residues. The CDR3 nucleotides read TGCGCCAGCAGCTTATTAGCGGGAGGACCACCTGGGGCCAACGTCCTGACTTTC. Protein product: CASSLLAGGPPGANVLTF.

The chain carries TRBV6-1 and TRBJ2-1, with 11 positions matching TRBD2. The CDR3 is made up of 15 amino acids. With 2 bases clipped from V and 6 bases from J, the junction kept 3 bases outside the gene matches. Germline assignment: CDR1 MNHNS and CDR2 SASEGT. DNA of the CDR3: TGTGCCAGCAGTGAATTTAGCGGGGGGGCCAATGAGCAGTTCTTC. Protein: CASSEFSGGANEQFF.

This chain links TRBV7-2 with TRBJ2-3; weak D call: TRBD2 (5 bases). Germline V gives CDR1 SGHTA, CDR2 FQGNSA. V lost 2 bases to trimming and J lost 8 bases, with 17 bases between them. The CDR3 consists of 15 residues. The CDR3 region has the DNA TGTGCCAGCAGCTTAAGACATACGGGGAAGGGTACGCAGTATTTT. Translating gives CASSLRHTGKGTQYF.

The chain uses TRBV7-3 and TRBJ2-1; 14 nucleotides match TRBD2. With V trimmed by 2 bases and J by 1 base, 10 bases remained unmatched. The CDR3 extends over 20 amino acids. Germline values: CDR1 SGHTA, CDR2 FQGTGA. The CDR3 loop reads CASSLPWTSGRPPSYNEQFF. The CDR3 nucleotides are TGTGCCAGCAGCTTACCCTGGACTAGCGGGAGGCCTCCTTCCTACAATGAGCAGTTCTTC.

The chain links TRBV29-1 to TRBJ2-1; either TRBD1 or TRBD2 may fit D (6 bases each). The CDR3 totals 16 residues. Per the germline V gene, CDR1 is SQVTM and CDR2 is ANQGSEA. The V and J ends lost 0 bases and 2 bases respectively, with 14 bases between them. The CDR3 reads CSVEDLPGAAYNEQFF. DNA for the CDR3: TGCAGCGTTGAAGACTTACCGGGGGCGGCCTACAATGAGCAGTTCTTC.

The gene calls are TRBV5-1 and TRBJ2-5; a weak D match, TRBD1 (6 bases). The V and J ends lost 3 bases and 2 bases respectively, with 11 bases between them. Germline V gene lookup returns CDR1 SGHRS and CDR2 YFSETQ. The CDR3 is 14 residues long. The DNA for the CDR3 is TGCGCCAGCAGCTATGGACAGTTTCAAGAGACCCAGTACTTC. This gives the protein CASSYGQFQETQYF.